The sequence of this T cell receptor beta chain was determined in a study of early T cells in non-severe SARS-CoV-2 infection. Looking at the study overall: Bulk RNA from unsorted whole blood was sequenced; chains were unpaired.

The V and J ends lost 5 bases and 7 bases, in that order; junction bases with no gene match: 14. The CDR3 is 16 amino acids. The germline CDR1 and CDR2 sequences are SGHAT and FQNNGV. The TCR library protocol attached unique molecular identifiers to the individual cDNA molecules. TCRdb redid the calling of the 5' RACE reads with MiXCR, one entry per CDR3 protein. The sample consists of approximately 60,000 distinct CDR3 sequences, approximately 9.2% of them appearing once. This clonotype has ten or more counts. The source was whole blood, collected at baseline. The rearrangement uses TRBV11-2 and TRBJ2-1; 7 bases are a match to TRBD2. This receptor was obtained from an adult who was a healthcare worker with PCR-confirmed SARS-CoV-2 infection or an uninfected control (not recorded which). The CDR3 DNA follows: TGTGCCAGCAGCCCCCTCGGGAGGACTAGGTTGAATGAGCAGTTCTTC. It encodes CASSPLGRTRLNEQFF.